This is a list of T cell receptor beta chains from one sample in a study of cytomegalovirus exposure and HLA in healthy donors. This table comes from immunoSEQ multiplex PCR, and its TCRdb copy is limited to in-frame clones, with some not included. The data contain 130,000 to 150,000 clones, 80% of them singletons. Sample: PBMCs. The receptors stem from a man aged 25 to 45 in good health and CMV-seronegative. Both conserved end residues are part of each CDR3. Fields, in order: D gene, V gene, CDR3 length, clone size, J gene, CDR3 DNA, CDR3 protein. A D gene is named only where the DNA matches it firmly. Size is omitted from some rows. Given values are once, few, many or a class for expanded clones.

>-|TRBV29-1|12|-|TRBJ2-7
TGCAGCGTTAAAGTGCTTAGCTACGAGCAGTACTTC
CSVKVLSYEQYF
>-|TRBV29-1|11|-|TRBJ2-1
TGCAGCGTTGAAGGGGGCCATGAGCAGTTCTTC
CSVEGGHEQFF
>TRBD2|TRBV9|16|-|TRBJ2-2
TGTGCCAGCAGCCCCCGTTTAGCGGGAGTTGCCGGGGAGCTGTTTTTT
CASSPRLAGVAGELFF
>-|TRBV10-3|16|few|TRBJ2-3
TGTGCCATCTCAGAAACAACCGGGTCCCCGAGGGATACGCAGTATTTT
CAISETTGSPRDTQYF
>TRBD1|TRBV7-3|13|once|TRBJ1-4
TGTGCCAGCAGCCGGACAGGGAATGAAAAACTGTTTTTT
CASSRTGNEKLFF
>-|TRBV28|12|-|TRBJ1-1
TGTGCCAGCAGTCCCCCGGGATCAGCAGGTTTCTTT
CASSPPGSAGFF
>TRBD2|TRBV5-4|15|-|TRBJ2-7
TGTGCCAGCAGGATGGGACTAGCGGGGACCTACGAGCAGTACTTC
CASRMGLAGTYEQYF
>-|TRBV12-1|16|-|TRBJ1-6
TGTGCCAGCAGCTTTGCTTTCTGGCCCTCTAATTCACCCCTCCACTTT
CASSFAFWPSNSPLHF
>-|TRBV5-5|16|-|TRBJ1-6
TGTGCCAGCAGCCCTACCAGACAGGCATCTAATTCACCCCTCCACTTT
CASSPTRQASNSPLHF
>TRBD2|TRBV4-2|15|few|TRBJ2-7
TGTGCCAGCAGCCACGGGACTAGCAGTGGCTACGAGCAGTACTTC
CASSHGTSSGYEQYF
>TRBD2|TRBV5-1|15|-|TRBJ2-1
TGCGCCAGCAGCTTTGGGGCTAGCGGGAGTGAAGAGCAGTTCTTC
CASSFGASGSEEQFF
>TRBD2|TRBV4-1|17|-|TRBJ2-3
TGCGCCAGCAGCCAAGTTATTCGTGCGGGGGGGCCCAGAACGCAGTATTTT
CASSQVIRAGGPRTQYF
>-|TRBV19|14|-|TRBJ2-3
TGTGCCAGTAGTATAAACAGGGCGGGAGATACGCAGTATTTT
CASSINRAGDTQYF
>-|TRBV5-4|13|-|TRBJ2-5
TGTGCCAGCAGCTTGACAGCACAAGAGACCCAGTACTTC
CASSLTAQETQYF
>-|TRBV18|15|few|TRBJ2-5
TGTGCCAGCTCCCCCGGGTCAGAACCCTCCAAGACCCAGTACTTC
CASSPGSEPSKTQYF
>-|TRBV7-9|14|-|TRBJ1-4
TGTGCCAGCAGCTTAGGGGGCTGGAACGAAAAACTGTTTTTT
CASSLGGWNEKLFF
>-|TRBV6-1|15|-|TRBJ2-2
TGTGCCAGCAGTGAGGGCAGGGCTTACACCGGGGAGCTGTTTTTT
CASSEGRAYTGELFF
>TRBD1|TRBV2|13|-|TRBJ2-7
TGTGCCAGCAGTAGCCAGACAGGGCACGAGCAGTACTTC
CASSSQTGHEQYF
>TRBD2|TRBV7-2|18|-|TRBJ2-5
TGTGCCAGCAGCTTTAAAGTCAGCGGGGGGCCCGCGGCGGAGACCCAGTACTTC
CASSFKVSGGPAAETQYF
>TRBD1|TRBV19|14|-|TRBJ1-5
TGTGCCAGTAGTATCGGGACAGGGTCCCAGCCCCAGCATTTT
CASSIGTGSQPQHF
>TRBD2|TRBV28|12|-|TRBJ2-2
TGTGCCAGCGGCCGGGGGGGAGGGGAGCTGTTTTTT
CASGRGGGELFF
>-|TRBV6-5|15|few|TRBJ1-2
TGTGCCAGCAGTTACTCCCGGGGTTGGGGCTATGGCTACACCTTC
CASSYSRGWGYGYTF
>-|TRBV7-9|14|-|TRBJ2-1
TGTGCCAGCAGCTTTGTAGGACAGAACAATGAGCAGTTCTTC
CASSFVGQNNEQFF
>TRBD2|TRBV5-4|19|-|TRBJ2-3
TGTGCCAGCAGCCTGGCGGTTTTGGGACTAGCGGGGAGCACAGATACGCAGTATTTT
CASSLAVLGLAGSTDTQYF
>-|TRBV18|16|-|TRBJ1-2
TGTGCCAGCTCACCACCCGGGGGGCCGGGTAACTATGGCTACACCTTC
CASSPPGGPGNYGYTF